The rows below give T cell receptor beta chains drawn from one sample of a study of CD8 T cells in Susac syndrome. MiXCR, run by TCRdb on the immunoSEQ multiplex PCR reads, gives a single entry per CDR3 protein. The table records 65,000 to 90,000 distinct CDR3 sequences, approximately 94% of them present only once. The sequenced sample was CD8+ T cells from PBMCs. Receptor source: a human donor with multiple sclerosis. The CDR3 runs from the conserved cysteine through the conserved F or W. The order of the fields is V gene, clone size, D gene, J gene, CDR3 DNA, CDR3 protein. A D gene is named only where the DNA matches it firmly. Clone size is given for some rows only: seen once, a few or many times, or a class if the clone is expanded.

v_call: TRBV7-9
clone_size: NA
d_call: NA
j_call: TRBJ2-7
cdr3_nt: TGTGCCAGCAGCCCGTCGGGGTCTCGCTACGAGCAGTACTTC
cdr3_aa: CASSPSGSRYEQYF

v_call: TRBV19
clone_size: NA
d_call: NA
j_call: TRBJ2-7
cdr3_nt: TGTGCCAGTAGTGAAAGACACCCTACCTACGAGCAGTACTTC
cdr3_aa: CASSERHPTYEQYF

v_call: TRBV30
clone_size: NA
d_call: NA
j_call: TRBJ1-1
cdr3_nt: TGTGCCTGGAGTGCACAATCGAACACTGAAGCTTTCTTT
cdr3_aa: CAWSAQSNTEAFF

v_call: TRBV7-9
clone_size: once
d_call: NA
j_call: TRBJ1-1
cdr3_nt: TGTGCCAGCAGCGCGTTGGGGGAGGGATGGAACACTGAAGCTTTCTTT
cdr3_aa: CASSALGEGWNTEAFF

v_call: TRBV9
clone_size: NA
d_call: NA
j_call: TRBJ2-7
cdr3_nt: TGTGCCAGCAGCGTAGAGGAGAACTACGAGCAGTACTTC
cdr3_aa: CASSVEENYEQYF

v_call: TRBV11-2
clone_size: NA
d_call: TRBD1
j_call: TRBJ2-2
cdr3_nt: TGTGCCAGCAGCTCCGGACAGGGTAACACCGGGGAGCTGTTTTTT
cdr3_aa: CASSSGQGNTGELFF

v_call: TRBV29-1
clone_size: NA
d_call: NA
j_call: TRBJ2-1
cdr3_nt: TGCAGCGTTGAACCCGAAGGTGATGGGGATGAGCAGTTCTTC
cdr3_aa: CSVEPEGDGDEQFF

v_call: TRBV29-1
clone_size: NA
d_call: NA
j_call: TRBJ1-1
cdr3_nt: TGCAGCGGGTTCACTTATAACGAGCGATGGACAGATGTTAACACTGAAGCTTTCTTT
cdr3_aa: CSGFTYNERWTDVNTEAFF

v_call: TRBV4-1
clone_size: NA
d_call: NA
j_call: TRBJ1-2
cdr3_nt: TGCGCCAGCAGCCAAGATCTGTATGGTGGCTACACCTTC
cdr3_aa: CASSQDLYGGYTF

v_call: TRBV29-1
clone_size: NA
d_call: NA
j_call: TRBJ1-4
cdr3_nt: TGCAGCGCTATCCCACTGGGCGGCGGTGAAAAACTGTTTTTT
cdr3_aa: CSAIPLGGGEKLFF

v_call: TRBV15
clone_size: NA
d_call: NA
j_call: TRBJ2-7
cdr3_nt: TGTGCCACCAGCAGAGATTTCGGCCAGAACTACGAGCAGTACTTC
cdr3_aa: CATSRDFGQNYEQYF

v_call: TRBV3-1
clone_size: once
d_call: NA
j_call: TRBJ2-3
cdr3_nt: TGTGCCAGCAGCTCAGGCGACATTGTAGGCACAGATACGCAGTATTTT
cdr3_aa: CASSSGDIVGTDTQYF

v_call: TRBV9
clone_size: NA
d_call: NA
j_call: TRBJ2-3
cdr3_nt: TGTGCCAGCAGCGTCGGGGCAGGGTCCACAGATACGCAGTATTTT
cdr3_aa: CASSVGAGSTDTQYF

v_call: TRBV27
clone_size: NA
d_call: NA
j_call: TRBJ1-5
cdr3_nt: TGTGCCAGCAGTTTATCGGCTTACTTAAATCAGCCCCAGCATTTT
cdr3_aa: CASSLSAYLNQPQHF

v_call: TRBV27
clone_size: NA
d_call: NA
j_call: TRBJ2-7
cdr3_nt: TGTGCCAGCAGTCTCGATCGGGGGGCCCTTGCCTACGAGCAGTACTTC
cdr3_aa: CASSLDRGALAYEQYF

v_call: TRBV7-9
clone_size: NA
d_call: NA
j_call: TRBJ1-1
cdr3_nt: TGTGCCAGCAGCGACGACAGGATCAGCACTGAAGCTTTCTTT
cdr3_aa: CASSDDRISTEAFF

v_call: TRBV13
clone_size: NA
d_call: NA
j_call: TRBJ2-7
cdr3_nt: TGTGCCAGCAGCCTTAGCGGATCTCCTTACGAGCAGTACTTC
cdr3_aa: CASSLSGSPYEQYF

v_call: TRBV13
clone_size: NA
d_call: NA
j_call: TRBJ2-3
cdr3_nt: TGTGCCAGCAGCTCGTCGTATGGGGTAGCGGATACGCAGTATTTT
cdr3_aa: CASSSSYGVADTQYF

v_call: TRBV13
clone_size: once
d_call: NA
j_call: TRBJ1-5
cdr3_nt: TGTGCCAGCAGCTTAGGGAACCCAGGCACCCAGCATTTT
cdr3_aa: CASSLGNPGTQHF

v_call: TRBV3-1
clone_size: NA
d_call: NA
j_call: TRBJ1-1
cdr3_nt: TGTGCCAGCAGCCTCGGATCCGGGACGAGAGACTGGAACACTGAAGCTTTCTTT
cdr3_aa: CASSLGSGTRDWNTEAFF

v_call: TRBV12-3/TRBV12-4
clone_size: NA
d_call: TRBD2
j_call: TRBJ2-3
cdr3_nt: TGTGCCAGCACCTTACTAGGACTAGCGGCCAGCACAGATACGCAGTATTTT
cdr3_aa: CASTLLGLAASTDTQYF

v_call: TRBV27
clone_size: NA
d_call: NA
j_call: TRBJ1-2
cdr3_nt: TGTGCCAGCAGTTTAGGACAGACATTCTATGGCTACACCTTC
cdr3_aa: CASSLGQTFYGYTF

v_call: TRBV5-6
clone_size: NA
d_call: NA
j_call: TRBJ2-7
cdr3_nt: TGTGCCAGCAGCTTGGGTATGGACACCACCTACGAGCAGTACTTC
cdr3_aa: CASSLGMDTTYEQYF

v_call: TRBV12-3/TRBV12-4
clone_size: NA
d_call: NA
j_call: TRBJ2-3
cdr3_nt: TGTGCCAGCAGTTTTGCCGCAGGGGATACGCAGTATTTT
cdr3_aa: CASSFAAGDTQYF